The TCR beta chain under discussion was sequenced for a study of blood T cell repertoires in COVID-19. The CDR3 consists of 12 residues. Germline lookup yields CDR1 SNHLY and CDR2 FYNNEI. Trimming shortened V by 5 bases and J by 0 bases, and 4 bases separated the two germline ends. The study drew participants aged roughly 18 to 89 years from some 24 US areas. Original processing notes: Reference gene primer amplification gave nucleated cell count estimates. Data came from immunoSEQ multiplex PCR; TCRdb stores just in-frame clones and leaves some out. V, J and clone size were drawn from that table, and D and trimming were deduced from the DNA. The top ten clones hold about 26% of a sample with roughly 190,000 clones, roughly nine tenths of them seen once.

Sequenced: PBMCs or T cells enriched from blood (not recorded which). The sequence came from a woman aged 40 to 50 in a cohort exposed to, infected with or recovered from COVID-19 (not recorded which). The chain recombines TRBV2 with TRBJ2-5; no reliable D call. The CDR3 nucleotides are TGTGCCAGCAGTCAGTACCAAGAGACCCAGTACTTC. Its translation: CASSQYQETQYF.